Described below is a single T cell receptor (beta chain) sequence and its context. What it binds is not known. This sample was taken from a study of T cell repertoires in cytomegalovirus infection. Study background: In public TCR beta signatures, there were indications of both CMV infection and matching HLA type.

The CDR3 contains 13 residues. Germline assignment: CDR1 DFQATT and CDR2 SNEGSKA (reference sequence). Trimming took off 3 bases at V and 5 bases at J, with 11 bases between the two ends. TCRdb used MiXCR to reprocess the reads, holding one entry per CDR3 protein. The sample includes 480,000 or so distinct CDR3 sequences, around 11% seen only once; the top ten take 10%. Findings and caveats of the study: The ex vivo response was dominated by HLA-C-restricted CMV-specific TCR beta clonotypes.

The TCR sequence derives from a human donor in good health (CMV status not recorded). Some clones in this sample may be carry-over from other donors' samples. Sequencing was done on a sample of PBMCs. The J gene is TRBJ1-5, the V gene TRBV20-1; D is perhaps TRBD1 (6 bases). The CDR3 DNA reads as TGCAGTGCTAGTGACAGGATACATCAGCCCCAGCATTTT. Encoded protein: CSASDRIHQPQHF.